This T cell receptor beta chain was identified during a study of beta chain features in type 1 diabetes. Study-level points and caveats: A definitive answer on HLA type influencing TCRB rearrangement was not reached here. In cDNA sequencing, cells with high TCR expression could be over-represented. Moderate but significant shortening of TCRB CDR3s was recorded in all four CD4+ subsets from Type 1 diabetes patients.

Each sorted population was over 98% pure. Of the isolated RNA, all was reverse transcribed, and so the sequenced material was expressed TCRB transcripts. Naive, central memory and regulatory T cell samples averaged about 3.57 million immunoSEQ reads each. The protocol was immunoSEQ multiplex PCR, while the TCRdb copy is restricted to in-frame clones and leaves out a portion. The table shows 300,000 to 450,000 clones, with over 9.5% occurring only once. This clone came up a few times. What it recognizes is unknown. The J segment lost 4 bases and the V segment lost 1 base, leaving 5 bases of the junction unmatched. In germline, CDR1 is SGHRS, CDR2 YFSETQ. This CDR3 has 14 residues.

The sequenced sample consisted of naive CD4+ T cells from blood. This chain links TRBV5-1 with TRBJ2-7, with 7 bases lining up with TRBD2. This clonotype was obtained from a woman under 30 with type 1 diabetes. CDR3 DNA: TGCGCCAGCAGCTTGATCCCTAGCGGATACGAGCAGTACTTC. Amino acid sequence: CASSLIPSGYEQYF.